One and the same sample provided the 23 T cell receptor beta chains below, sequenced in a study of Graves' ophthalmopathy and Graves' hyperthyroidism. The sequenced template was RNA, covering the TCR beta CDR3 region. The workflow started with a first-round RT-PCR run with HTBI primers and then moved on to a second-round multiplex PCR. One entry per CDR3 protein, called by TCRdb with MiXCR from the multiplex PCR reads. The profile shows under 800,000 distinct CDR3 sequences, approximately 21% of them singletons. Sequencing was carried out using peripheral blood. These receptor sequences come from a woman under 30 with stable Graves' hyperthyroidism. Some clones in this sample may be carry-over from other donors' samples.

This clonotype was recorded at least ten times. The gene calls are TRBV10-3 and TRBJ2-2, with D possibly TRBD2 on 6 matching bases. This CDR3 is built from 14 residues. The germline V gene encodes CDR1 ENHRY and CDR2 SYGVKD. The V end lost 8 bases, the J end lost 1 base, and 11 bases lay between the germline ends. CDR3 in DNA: TGTGCCATCGTGGAGGGGCTGAACACCGGGGAGCTGTTTTTT. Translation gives CAIVEGLNTGELFF.

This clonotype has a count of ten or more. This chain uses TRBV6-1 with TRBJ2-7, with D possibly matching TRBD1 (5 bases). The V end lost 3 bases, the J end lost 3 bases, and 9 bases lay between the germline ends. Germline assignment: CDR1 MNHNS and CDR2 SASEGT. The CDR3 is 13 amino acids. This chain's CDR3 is CASSEGPNYEQYF. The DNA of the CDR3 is TGTGCCAGCAGTGAGGGGCCTAACTACGAGCAGTACTTC.

The CDR3: CASSYNTGTEAFF. The CDR3 DNA reads TGTGCCAGCAGTTACAATACTGGCACTGAAGCTTTCTTT. The chain recombines TRBV6-5 with TRBJ1-1; D gene unclear. V was trimmed by 2 bases and J by 4 bases, leaving 8 bases between them. The CDR3 spans 13 residues. From germline, CDR1 is MNHEY and CDR2 SVGAGI.

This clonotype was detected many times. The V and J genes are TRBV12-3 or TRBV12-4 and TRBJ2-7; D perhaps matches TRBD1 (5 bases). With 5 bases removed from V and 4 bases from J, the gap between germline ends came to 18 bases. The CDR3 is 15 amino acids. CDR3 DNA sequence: TGTGCCAGCAGTCCCGTTGGGGCAGCACTATACGAGCAGTACTTC. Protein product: CASSPVGAALYEQYF.

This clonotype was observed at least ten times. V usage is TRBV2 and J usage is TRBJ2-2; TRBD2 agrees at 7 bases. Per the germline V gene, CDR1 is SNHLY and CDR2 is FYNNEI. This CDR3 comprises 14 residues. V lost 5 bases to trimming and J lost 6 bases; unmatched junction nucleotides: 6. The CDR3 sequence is CASSPQTSAGELFF. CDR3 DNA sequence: TGTGCCAGCAGTCCCCAAACTAGCGCCGGGGAGCTGTTTTTT.

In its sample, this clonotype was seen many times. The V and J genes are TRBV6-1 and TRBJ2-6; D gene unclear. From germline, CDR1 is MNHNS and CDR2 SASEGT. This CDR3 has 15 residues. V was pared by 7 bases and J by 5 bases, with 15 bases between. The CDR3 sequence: CASKSLVPRANVLTF. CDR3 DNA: TGTGCCAGCAAGAGCCTCGTCCCAAGGGCCAACGTCCTGACTTTC.

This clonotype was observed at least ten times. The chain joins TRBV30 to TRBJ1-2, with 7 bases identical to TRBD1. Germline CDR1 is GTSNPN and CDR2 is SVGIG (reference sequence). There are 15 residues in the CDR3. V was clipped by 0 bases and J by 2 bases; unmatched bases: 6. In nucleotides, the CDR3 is TGTGCCTGGAGTGTACGGGACAGAGAGAACTATGGCTACACCTTC. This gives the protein CAWSVRDRENYGYTF.

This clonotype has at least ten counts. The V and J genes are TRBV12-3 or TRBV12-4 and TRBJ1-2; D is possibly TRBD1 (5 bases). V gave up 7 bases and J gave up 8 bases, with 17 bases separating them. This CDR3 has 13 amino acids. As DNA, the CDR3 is TGTGCCAGCACCCCGCGGTCGGGGGACGGCTACACCTTC. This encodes CASTPRSGDGYTF.

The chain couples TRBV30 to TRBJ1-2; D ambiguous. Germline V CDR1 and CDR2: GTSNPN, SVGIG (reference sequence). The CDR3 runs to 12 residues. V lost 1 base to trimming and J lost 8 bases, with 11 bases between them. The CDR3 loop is CAWSDGFIGYTF. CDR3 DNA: TGTGCCTGGAGTGACGGGTTTATCGGCTACACCTTC.

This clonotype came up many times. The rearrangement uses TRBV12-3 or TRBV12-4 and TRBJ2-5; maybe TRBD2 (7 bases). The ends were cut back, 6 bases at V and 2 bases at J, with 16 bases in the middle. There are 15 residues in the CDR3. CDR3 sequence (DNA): TGTGCCAGCAGAGGGGGACTAATAGGACAAGAGACCCAGTACTTC. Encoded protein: CASRGGLIGQETQYF.

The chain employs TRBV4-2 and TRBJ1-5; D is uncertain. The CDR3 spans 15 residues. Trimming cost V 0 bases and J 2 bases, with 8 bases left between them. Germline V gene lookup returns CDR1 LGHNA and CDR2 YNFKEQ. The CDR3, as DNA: TGTGCCAGCAGCCAAGATGCCGGGCGCAATCAGCCCCAGCATTTT. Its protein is CASSQDAGRNQPQHF.

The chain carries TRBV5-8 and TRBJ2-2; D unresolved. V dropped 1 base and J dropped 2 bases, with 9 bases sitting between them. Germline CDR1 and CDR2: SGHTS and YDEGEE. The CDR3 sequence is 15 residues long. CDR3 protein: CASSLSVTNTGELFF. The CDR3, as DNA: TGTGCCAGCAGCTTGTCAGTAACCAACACCGGGGAGCTGTTTTTT.

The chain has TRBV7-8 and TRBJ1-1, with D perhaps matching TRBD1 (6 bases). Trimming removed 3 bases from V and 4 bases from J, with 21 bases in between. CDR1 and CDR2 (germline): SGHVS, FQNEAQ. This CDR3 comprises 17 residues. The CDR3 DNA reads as TGTGCCAGCAGCTTGGAGACAGGCCCGAACGGAGGCACTGAAGCTTTCTTT. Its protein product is CASSLETGPNGGTEAFF.

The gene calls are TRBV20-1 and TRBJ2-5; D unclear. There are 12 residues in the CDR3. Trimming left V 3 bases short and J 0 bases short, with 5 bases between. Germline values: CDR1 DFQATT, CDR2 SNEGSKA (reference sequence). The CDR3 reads CSASPYQETQYF. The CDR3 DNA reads TGCAGTGCTAGTCCGTACCAAGAGACCCAGTACTTC.

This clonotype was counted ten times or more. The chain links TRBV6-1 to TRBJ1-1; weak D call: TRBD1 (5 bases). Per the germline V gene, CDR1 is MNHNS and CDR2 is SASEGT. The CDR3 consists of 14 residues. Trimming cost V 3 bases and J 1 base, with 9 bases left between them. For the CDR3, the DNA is TGTGCCAGCAGTGAGGGACTCCAGAACACTGAAGCTTTCTTT. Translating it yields CASSEGLQNTEAFF.

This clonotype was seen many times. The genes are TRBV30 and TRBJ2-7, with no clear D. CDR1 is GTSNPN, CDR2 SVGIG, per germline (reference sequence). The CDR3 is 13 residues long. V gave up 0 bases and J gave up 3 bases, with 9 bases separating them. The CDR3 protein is CAWSVLTNYEQYF. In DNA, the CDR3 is TGTGCCTGGAGTGTCCTCACCAACTACGAGCAGTACTTC.

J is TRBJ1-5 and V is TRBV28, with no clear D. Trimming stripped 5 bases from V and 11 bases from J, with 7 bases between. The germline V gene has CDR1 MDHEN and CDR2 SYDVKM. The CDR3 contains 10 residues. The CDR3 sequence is CASSNTAQHF. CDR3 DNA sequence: TGTGCCAGCAGTAATACGGCCCAGCATTTT.

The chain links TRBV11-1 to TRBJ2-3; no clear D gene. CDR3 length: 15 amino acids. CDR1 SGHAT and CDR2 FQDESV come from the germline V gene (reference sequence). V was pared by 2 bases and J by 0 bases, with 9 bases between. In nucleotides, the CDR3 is TGTGCCAGCAGCTTATCCCCATCCAGCACAGATACGCAGTATTTT. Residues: CASSLSPSSTDTQYF.

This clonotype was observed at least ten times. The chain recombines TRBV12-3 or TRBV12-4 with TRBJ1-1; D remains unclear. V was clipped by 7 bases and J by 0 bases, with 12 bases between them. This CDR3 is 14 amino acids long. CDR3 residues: CASTTDTLNTEAFF. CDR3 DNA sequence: TGTGCCAGCACCACCGACACATTGAACACTGAAGCTTTCTTT.

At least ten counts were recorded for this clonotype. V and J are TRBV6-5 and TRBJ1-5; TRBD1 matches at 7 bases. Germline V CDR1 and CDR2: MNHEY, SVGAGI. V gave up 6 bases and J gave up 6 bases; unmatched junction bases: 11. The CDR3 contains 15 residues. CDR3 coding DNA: TGTGCCAGCAGCCTCAGACAGGGTCGGGGTCAGCCCCAGCATTTT. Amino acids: CASSLRQGRGQPQHF.

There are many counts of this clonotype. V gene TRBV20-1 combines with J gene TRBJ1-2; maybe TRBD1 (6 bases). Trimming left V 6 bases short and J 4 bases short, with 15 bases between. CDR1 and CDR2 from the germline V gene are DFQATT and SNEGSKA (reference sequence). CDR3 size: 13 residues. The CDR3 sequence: CSAYQGLVYGYTF. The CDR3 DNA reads TGCAGTGCCTACCAGGGGTTGGTCTATGGCTACACCTTC.

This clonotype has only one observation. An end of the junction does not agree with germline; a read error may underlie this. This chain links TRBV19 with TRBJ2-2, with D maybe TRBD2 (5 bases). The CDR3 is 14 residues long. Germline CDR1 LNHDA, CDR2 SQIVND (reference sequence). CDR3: CASTRGSNTGELCF. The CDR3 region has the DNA TGTGCCAGTACCCGAGGATCGAACACCGGGGAGCTGTGTTTT.

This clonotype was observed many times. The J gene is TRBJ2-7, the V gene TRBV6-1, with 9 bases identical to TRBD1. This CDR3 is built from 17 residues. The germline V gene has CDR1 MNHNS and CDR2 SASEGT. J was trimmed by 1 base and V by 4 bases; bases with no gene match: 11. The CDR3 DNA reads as TGTGCCAGCAGTGGATTCTCCCCGGGACAGGGATCCTACGAGCAGTACTTC. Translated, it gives CASSGFSPGQGSYEQYF.